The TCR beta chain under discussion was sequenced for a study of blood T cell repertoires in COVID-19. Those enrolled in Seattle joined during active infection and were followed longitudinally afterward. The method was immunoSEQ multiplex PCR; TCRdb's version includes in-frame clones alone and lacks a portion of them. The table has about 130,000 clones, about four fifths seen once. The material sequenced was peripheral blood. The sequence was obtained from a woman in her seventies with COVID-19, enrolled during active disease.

The CDR3 reads CASSPAGGASPLHF. The CDR3, as DNA: TGCGCCAGCAGCCCGGCGGGGGGGGCGTCACCCCTCCACTTT. The chain carries TRBV5-1 and TRBJ1-6, with D perhaps TRBD1 (6 bases). The germline CDR1 and CDR2 sequences are SGHRS and YFSETQ. This CDR3 comprises 14 residues. V dropped 4 bases and J dropped 10 bases, with 15 bases sitting between them.